These 8 T cell receptor beta chains came from one sample sequenced in a study of T cell responses to AZD1222 COVID-19 vaccine. TCRdb keeps only in-frame clones here, not all; method: immunoSEQ multiplex PCR. Among some 200,000 clones listed, under 95% were seen once. Sample: peripheral blood, taken on day 0 of AZD1222 vaccination. These receptors all stem from an adult in good health.

The table lists this clone with a count of one. This chain connects TRBV12-5 to TRBJ2-3; unclear D gene. The V end lost 4 bases, the J end lost 1 base, and 6 bases lay between the germline ends. Germline CDR1 and CDR2: LGHNT and FRNRAP. CDR3 size: 13 residues. For the CDR3, the DNA is TGTGCTAGTGGTTCCGTGGGCACAGATACGCAGTATTTT. As protein: CASGSVGTDTQYF.

The chain is built from TRBV12-5 and TRBJ2-1; D is possibly TRBD2 (8 bases). Germline V lookup: CDR1 LGHNT, CDR2 FRNRAP. Trimming took off 2 bases at V and 9 bases at J, with 23 bases between the two ends. The CDR3 spans 17 residues. CDR3 nucleotide sequence: TGTGCTAGTGGTTTGATCCCGACAGGGCGGGAGGTGGGTGAGCAGTTCTTC. Protein sequence: CASGLIPTGREVGEQFF.

The chain couples TRBV27 to TRBJ1-2; D possibly corresponds to TRBD1 (5 bases). Trimming left V 5 bases short and J 5 bases short, with 18 bases between. CDR3 length: 15 residues. Germline CDR1 MNHEY, CDR2 SMNVEV (reference sequence). CDR3 residues: CASSTSREAWYGYTF. DNA of the CDR3: TGTGCCAGCAGTACCAGCAGGGAGGCCTGGTATGGCTACACCTTC.

This chain joins TRBV12-3 or TRBV12-4 and TRBJ2-7; no firm D call. The CDR3 covers 12 residues. V was cut by 5 bases and J by 4 bases, with 9 bases left in between. CDR3 nucleotide sequence: TGTGCCAGCAGTCGGGTGGGATACGAGCAGTACTTC. Its translation is CASSRVGYEQYF.

The sample holds one count of this clone. This rearrangement joins TRBV7-3 to TRBJ1-1; 8 nucleotides match TRBD1. The CDR3 loop spans 14 amino acids. V was clipped by 5 bases and J by 6 bases; unmatched bases: 8. Germline assignment: CDR1 SGHTA and CDR2 FQGTGA. The CDR3 is CASSMDRENSEAFF. CDR3 bases: TGTGCCAGCAGCATGGACAGGGAGAATTCTGAAGCTTTCTTT.

The chain uses TRBV6-5 and TRBJ1-4; 9 nucleotides line up with TRBD1. There are 14 residues in the CDR3. Per germline, CDR1 MNHEY and CDR2 SVGAGI. The trim removed 6 bases at V and 7 bases at J, leaving 6 bases unmatched. As DNA, the CDR3 is TGTGCCAGCAGAGACGGACAGGGGAGTGAAAAACTGTTTTTT. Its protein is CASRDGQGSEKLFF.

The chain carries TRBV7-3 and TRBJ2-1; 9 nucleotides line up with TRBD1. Germline V gene lookup returns CDR1 SGHTA and CDR2 FQGTGA. V lost 6 bases and J lost 4; bases outside the gene matches: 13. The CDR3 spans 17 residues. Here the CDR3 DNA reads TGTGCCAGCAGTCGTTTCTTAGGGACAGGGCAATACAATGAGCAGTTCTTC. The encoded protein is CASSRFLGTGQYNEQFF.

The genes are TRBV2 and TRBJ2-5; D is undetermined. Trimming stripped 6 bases from V and 0 bases from J, with 5 bases between. Germline CDR1 SNHLY, CDR2 FYNNEI. This CDR3 region has 12 residues. CDR3 nucleotides: TGTGCCAGCAGGACAAACCAAGAGACCCAGTACTTC. Protein product: CASRTNQETQYF.